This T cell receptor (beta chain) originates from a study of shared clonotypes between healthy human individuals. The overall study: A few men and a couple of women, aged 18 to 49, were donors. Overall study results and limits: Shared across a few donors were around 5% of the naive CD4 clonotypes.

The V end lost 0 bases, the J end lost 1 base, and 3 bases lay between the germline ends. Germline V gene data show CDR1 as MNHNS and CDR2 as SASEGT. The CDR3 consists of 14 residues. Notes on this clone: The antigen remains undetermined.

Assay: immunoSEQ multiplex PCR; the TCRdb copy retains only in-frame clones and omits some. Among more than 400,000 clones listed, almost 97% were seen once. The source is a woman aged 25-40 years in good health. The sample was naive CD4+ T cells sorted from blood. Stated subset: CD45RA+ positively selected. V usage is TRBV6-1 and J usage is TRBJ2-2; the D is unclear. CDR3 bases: TGTGCCAGCAGTGAAGCGGGGAACACCGGGGAGCTGTTTTTT. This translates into CASSEAGNTGELFF.